This entry lists 8 T cell receptor beta chains sequenced from one sample in a study of regulatory T cells in long-lasting Graves disease. Time point meaning: persistent/refractory GD, antithyroid drugs over 5 years with positive TRAb. Isolated PBMC RNA provided the starting material for the TCR library. With iRepertoire HTBI primers and Arm-PCR of CDR3 regions, TCR beta libraries were built. In TCRdb, the multiplex PCR reads were re-called with MiXCR into one record per CDR3 protein. The data contain a few hundred thousand distinct CDR3 sequences, 20% to 25% of them singletons. The input for sequencing was peripheral blood mononuclear cells (PBMCs), taken when the disease was refractory, from a patient treated with antithyroid drugs. These receptors were taken from a woman aged 40-49 years with Graves disease.

This clonotype showed up many times. The J gene is TRBJ2-7, the V gene TRBV12-3 or TRBV12-4, with D perhaps given as TRBD1 or TRBD2 (5 bases each). The CDR3 length is 13 residues. The V gene lost 6 bases and the J gene lost 5 bases, with 14 bases spanning the gap. CDR3: CASSPGTSNEQYF. The CDR3 coding sequence is TGTGCCAGCAGCCCCGGGACCTCGAACGAGCAGTACTTC.

The V call is TRBV7-9, the J call TRBJ2-7; TRBD1 agrees at 7 bases. V lost 5 bases to trimming and J lost 0 bases; unmatched junction nucleotides: 4. From germline, CDR1 is SEHNR and CDR2 FQNEAQ (reference sequence). The CDR3 spans 14 residues. DNA of the CDR3: TGTGCCAGCAGCCGAGACAGGGTCTCCTACGAGCAGTACTTC. Translated: CASSRDRVSYEQYF.

In this sample, this clonotype turned up many times. The CDR3 is CASSPPVNEKLFF. The CDR3, as DNA: TGTGCCAGCAGTCCCCCAGTCAATGAAAAACTGTTTTTT. This chain links TRBV28 with TRBJ1-4, with unresolved D. The V gene lost 5 bases and the J gene lost 5 bases, with 9 bases spanning the gap. Germline values: CDR1 MDHEN, CDR2 SYDVKM. The CDR3 extends over 13 amino acids.

The chain has TRBV5-1 and TRBJ2-7; no reliable D call. V was clipped by 4 bases and J by 7 bases, with 15 bases between them. The CDR3 runs 13 residues. Germline V gene sequence: CDR1 SGHRS, CDR2 YFSETQ. The CDR3 loop is CASSAAPWGEQYF. CDR3 in DNA: TGCGCCAGCAGCGCGGCCCCATGGGGTGAGCAGTACTTC.

This clonotype was recorded a few times. The chain joins TRBV19 to TRBJ2-7, with 7 bases that match TRBD2. J lost 2 bases, V lost 7 bases, and 14 bases had no gene match. Germline V gene data show CDR1 as LNHDA and CDR2 as SQIVND (reference sequence). This CDR3 spans 16 amino acids. The CDR3 here is CASKSADGRSPYEQYF. The DNA of the CDR3 is TGTGCCAGTAAATCCGCGGACGGGAGGTCTCCCTACGAGCAGTACTTC.

This clonotype has at least ten counts. The chain couples TRBV28 to TRBJ1-2; D is ambiguous. Germline V CDR1 and CDR2: MDHEN, SYDVKM. Trimming cost V 2 bases and J 7 bases, with 11 bases left between them. This CDR3 has 13 residues. This CDR3 is CASSLKGLCGYTF. The CDR3, as DNA: TGTGCCAGCAGTTTAAAGGGCCTCTGTGGCTACACCTTC.

This rearrangement joins TRBV10-3 to TRBJ2-7, with 9 bases fitting TRBD2. Trimming at V came to 7 bases and at J to 5 bases, leaving 12 bases not matched to a gene. The CDR3 is 15 amino acids. Germline V gives CDR1 ENHRY, CDR2 SYGVKD. The CDR3 here is CAITGAGGVNDEQYF. The CDR3 DNA reads as TGTGCCATCACCGGAGCGGGGGGAGTTAATGACGAGCAGTACTTC.

This clonotype was observed at least ten times. The CDR3 is CASSEWTFSYEQYF. DNA of the CDR3: TGTGCCAGCAGTGAGTGGACTTTCTCCTACGAGCAGTACTTC. The V and J genes are TRBV2 and TRBJ2-7; D perhaps matches TRBD2 (5 bases). The CDR3 sequence is 14 residues long. Germline values: CDR1 SNHLY, CDR2 FYNNEI. Trimming took 3 bases from V and 0 from J, leaving 9 bases between them. Drawing the rest from reference TRBV2 and TRBJ2-7, the complete variable domain is EPEVTQTPSHQVTQMGQEVILRCVPISNHLYFYWYRQILGQKVEFLVSFYNNEISEKSEIFDDQFSVERPDGSNFTLKIRSTKLEDSAMYFCASSEWTFSYEQYFGPGTRLTVT.